The table lists the clone carrying this T cell receptor (beta chain) with a few counts. The antigen remains undetermined. J gave up 4 bases and V 2 bases, and 22 bases lay outside the gene matches. Germline values: CDR1 MNHEY, CDR2 SVGAGI. The CDR3 is made up of 22 amino acids. As it was prepared, the TCRbeta library received unique molecular identifiers. TCRdb re-derived calls from the PCR reads in MiXCR, one entry per CDR3 protein. The sample shows under 750,000 distinct CDR3 sequences, more than 20% of them seen only once. This entry comes from a study of T-cell reconstitution after alpha-beta-depleted transplantation in children. Findings and limits, study-wide: Surviving recipient T cells and thymic progenitors underlay high day-60 TCRbeta diversity in some patients.

The sequences come from PBMCs, mostly from graft donor cells, collected 360 days after TCRalphabeta/CD19-depleted stem cell transplant. The rearrangement links TRBV6-5 to TRBJ2-3; 12 bases fit TRBD2. This receptor was obtained from a boy in the first two years of life who had a stem cell transplant for acute myeloid leukemia, so the T cells may come from the graft donor. CDR3: CASSYQGIMYASGGAEADTQYF. In DNA form, the CDR3 reads TGTGCCAGCAGTTACCAGGGCATTATGTACGCTAGCGGGGGGGCGGAAGCAGATACGCAGTATTTT.